The 10 T cell receptor beta chains below were found in one sample sequenced in a study of T-cell memory formation after mild COVID-19. In TCRdb, the 5' RACE reads were re-called with MiXCR into one record per CDR3 protein. Of about 110,000 distinct CDR3 sequences in the sample, roughly a sixth were seen once. Sequenced input: PBMCs or a T cell subset sorted from them (not recorded which). Receptors were obtained from a man aged 18 to 35 who had mild COVID-19 (a few samples of this study predate the infection). Cell type and time point are not known.

The V gene is TRBV4-3, the J gene TRBJ1-2; 9 positions agree with TRBD1. CDR3 length equals 15 residues. The germline V gene encodes CDR1 LGHNA and CDR2 YSLEER. The ends lost 1 base at V and 4 bases at J; junction bases unmatched: 4. The CDR3 region is CASSQVGTGFYGYTF. DNA of the CDR3: TGCGCCAGCAGCCAAGTGGGGACAGGGTTCTATGGCTACACCTTC.

V is TRBV5-4 and J is TRBJ1-6; 7 bases align to TRBD1. Germline CDR1 SGHNT, CDR2 YYREEE (reference sequence). The V and J ends lost 0 bases and 10 bases, in that order; junction bases with no gene match: 7. The CDR3 covers 15 residues. CDR3 nucleotide sequence: TGTGCCAGCAGCTTGGACAGGGGAGTACGCTCACCCCTCCACTTT. This codes for CASSLDRGVRSPLHF.

This clonotype has more than one count but fewer than ten. The chain joins TRBV30 to TRBJ1-2; maybe TRBD1 (6 bases). The CDR3 totals 11 residues. V lost 8 bases to trimming and J lost 5 bases, with 12 bases between them. Germline CDR1 and CDR2: GTSNPN and SVGIG (reference sequence). CDR3 amino acids: CARGRGYGYTF. The CDR3 DNA is TGTGCCCGGGGGCGGGGATATGGCTACACCTTC.

This chain links TRBV10-3 with TRBJ2-3; 8 bases fit TRBD2. The CDR3 has 11 amino acids. Germline CDR1 is ENHRY and CDR2 is SYGVKD. The CDR3 DNA reads as TGTGACACCCTCCGGGGGGGCCGGGAGTATTTT. It encodes CDTLRGGREYF.

The chain combines TRBV19 with TRBJ2-7, with unresolved D. Germline CDR1 LNHDA, CDR2 SQIVND (reference sequence). V shed 9 bases and J shed 6 bases, with 6 bases lying between them. CDR3 length: 9 residues. The CDR3 sequence is CARAREQYF. DNA of the CDR3: TGTGCCAGGGCACGCGAGCAGTACTTC.

The genes are TRBV5-1 and TRBJ2-1; D not resolved. The germline V and J ends were trimmed by 0 bases and 10 bases, with 8 bases remaining between them. CDR3 length: 12 amino acids. CDR1 and CDR2 (germline): SGHRS, YFSETQ. CDR3 protein: CASSLAGPEQFF. DNA for the CDR3: TGCGCCAGCAGCTTGGCGGGTCCGGAGCAGTTCTTC.

V and J are TRBV19 and TRBJ2-2; the D gene is possibly TRBD1 (6 bases). The CDR3 is 14 residues long. Trimming pared 6 bases from V and 0 bases from J, leaving 8 bases between. The germline CDR1 and CDR2 sequences are LNHDA and SQIVND (reference sequence). The CDR3 spells CASRRTANTGELFF. In nucleotides, the CDR3 is TGTGCCAGTAGGAGGACAGCGAACACCGGGGAGCTGTTTTTT.

This chain joins TRBV6-1 and TRBJ2-1; D possibly corresponds to TRBD2 (6 bases). The length of the CDR3 is 14 residues. V was shortened by 0 bases and J by 4 bases, with 7 bases between the two germline ends. CDR1 and CDR2 (germline): MNHNS, SASEGT. The CDR3 nucleotides read TGTGCCAGCAGTGAAGCTGGAGGGTACAATGAGCAGTTCTTC. It translates to CASSEAGGYNEQFF.

This clonotype has more than one count but fewer than ten. This sequence joins TRBV7-8 and TRBJ2-7; perhaps D is TRBD1 or TRBD2 (7 bases each). The CDR3 covers 14 residues. CDR1 and CDR2 (germline): SGHVS, FQNEAQ. The ends were cut back, 3 bases at V and 4 bases at J, with 13 bases in the middle. The CDR3 DNA is TGTGCCAGCAGCTTTCAGGGGGGGCGGTACGAGCAGTACTTC. Translated, it gives CASSFQGGRYEQYF.

This clonotype was seen at least ten times. The V gene is TRBV5-5, the J gene TRBJ1-2; 9 nucleotides align to TRBD1. Germline loops: CDR1 SGHKS, CDR2 YYEKEE (reference sequence). The V and J ends lost 4 bases and 8 bases, in that order; junction bases with no gene match: 6. The CDR3 spans 13 residues. The CDR3, as DNA: TGTGCCAGCAGCACAACAGGGGGCGGAGGCTACACCTTC. Amino acid sequence: CASSTTGGGGYTF.